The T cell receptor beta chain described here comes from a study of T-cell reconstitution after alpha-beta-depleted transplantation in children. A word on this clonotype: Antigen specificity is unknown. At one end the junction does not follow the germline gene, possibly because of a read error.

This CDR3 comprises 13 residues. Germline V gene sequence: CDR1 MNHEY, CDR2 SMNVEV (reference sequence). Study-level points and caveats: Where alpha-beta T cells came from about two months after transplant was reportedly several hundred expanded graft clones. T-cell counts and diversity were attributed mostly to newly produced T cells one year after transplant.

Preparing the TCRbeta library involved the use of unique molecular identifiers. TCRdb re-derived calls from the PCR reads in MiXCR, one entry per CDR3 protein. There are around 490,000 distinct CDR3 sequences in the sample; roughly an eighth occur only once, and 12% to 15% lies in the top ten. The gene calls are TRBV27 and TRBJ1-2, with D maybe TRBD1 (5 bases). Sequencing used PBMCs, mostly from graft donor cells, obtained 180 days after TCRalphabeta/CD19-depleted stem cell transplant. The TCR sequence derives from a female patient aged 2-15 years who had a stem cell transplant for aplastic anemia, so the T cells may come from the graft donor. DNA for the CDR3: TGTGCCAGCAGTCCCGGGACTCGGCTACGCTACGCCTTC. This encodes CASSPGTRLRYAF.